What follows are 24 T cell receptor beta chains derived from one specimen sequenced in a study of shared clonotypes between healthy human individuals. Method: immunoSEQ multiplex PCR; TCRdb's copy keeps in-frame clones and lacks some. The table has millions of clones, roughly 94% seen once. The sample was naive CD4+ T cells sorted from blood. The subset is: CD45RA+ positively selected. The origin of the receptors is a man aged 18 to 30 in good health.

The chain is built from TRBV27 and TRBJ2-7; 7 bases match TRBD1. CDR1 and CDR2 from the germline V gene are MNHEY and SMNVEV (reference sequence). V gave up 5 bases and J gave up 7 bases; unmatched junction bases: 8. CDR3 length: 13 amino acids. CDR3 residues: CASSHRQGGEQYF. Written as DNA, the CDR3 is TGTGCCAGCAGTCACCGACAGGGCGGGGAGCAGTACTTC.

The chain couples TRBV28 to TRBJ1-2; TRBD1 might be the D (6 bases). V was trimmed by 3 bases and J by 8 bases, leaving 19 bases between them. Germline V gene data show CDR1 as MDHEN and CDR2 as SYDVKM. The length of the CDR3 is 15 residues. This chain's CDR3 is CASSFVGQPQRGYTF. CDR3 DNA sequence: TGTGCCAGCAGTTTTGTAGGACAGCCTCAGAGAGGCTACACCTTC.

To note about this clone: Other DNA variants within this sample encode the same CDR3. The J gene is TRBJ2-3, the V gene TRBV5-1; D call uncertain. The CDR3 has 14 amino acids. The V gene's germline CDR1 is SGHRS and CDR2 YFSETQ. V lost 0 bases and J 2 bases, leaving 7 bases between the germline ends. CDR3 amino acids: CASSLAGFTDTQYF. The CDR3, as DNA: TGCGCCAGCAGCTTGGCCGGGTTCACAGATACGCAGTATTTT.

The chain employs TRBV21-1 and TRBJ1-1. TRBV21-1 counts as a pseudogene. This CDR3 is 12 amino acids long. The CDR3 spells CASKSVNTEAFF. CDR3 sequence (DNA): TGTGCCAGCAAGTCCGTGAACACTGAAGCTTTCTTT.

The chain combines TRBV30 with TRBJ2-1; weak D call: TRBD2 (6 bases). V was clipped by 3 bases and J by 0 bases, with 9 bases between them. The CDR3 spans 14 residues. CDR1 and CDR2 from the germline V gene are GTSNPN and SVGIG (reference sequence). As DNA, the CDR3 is TGTGCCTGGAGCCTCGGGGGCTCCTACAATGAGCAGTTCTTC. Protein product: CAWSLGGSYNEQFF.

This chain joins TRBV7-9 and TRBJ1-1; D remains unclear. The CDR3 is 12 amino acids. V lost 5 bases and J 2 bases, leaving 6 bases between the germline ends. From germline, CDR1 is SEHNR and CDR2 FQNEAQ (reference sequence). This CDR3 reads CASSPFNTEAFF. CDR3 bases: TGTGCCAGCAGCCCGTTTAACACTGAAGCTTTCTTT.

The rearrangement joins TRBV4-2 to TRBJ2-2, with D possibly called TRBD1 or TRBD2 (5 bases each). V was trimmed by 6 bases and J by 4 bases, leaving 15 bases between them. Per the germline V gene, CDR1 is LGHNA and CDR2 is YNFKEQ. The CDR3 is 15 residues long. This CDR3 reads CASSSGGISTGELFF. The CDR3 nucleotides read TGTGCCAGCAGTTCTGGGGGAATTAGCACCGGGGAGCTGTTTTTT.

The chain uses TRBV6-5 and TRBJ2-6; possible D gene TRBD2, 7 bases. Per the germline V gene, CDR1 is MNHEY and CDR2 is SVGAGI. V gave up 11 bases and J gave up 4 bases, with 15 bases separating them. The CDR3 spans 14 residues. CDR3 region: CASTGGSGANVLTF. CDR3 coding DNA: TGTGCCTCCACGGGGGGCTCAGGGGCCAACGTCCTGACTTTC.

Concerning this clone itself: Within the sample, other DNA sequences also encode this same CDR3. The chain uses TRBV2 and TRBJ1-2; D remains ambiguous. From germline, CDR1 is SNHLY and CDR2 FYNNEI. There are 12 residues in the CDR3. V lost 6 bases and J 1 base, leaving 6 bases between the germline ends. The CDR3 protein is CASSPGNYGYTF. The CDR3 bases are TGTGCCAGCAGCCCCGGTAACTATGGCTACACCTTC.

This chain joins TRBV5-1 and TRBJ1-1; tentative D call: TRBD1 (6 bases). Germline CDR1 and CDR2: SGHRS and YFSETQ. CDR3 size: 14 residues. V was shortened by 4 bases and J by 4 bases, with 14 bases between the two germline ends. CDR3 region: CASSERGAVTEAFF. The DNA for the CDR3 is TGCGCCAGCAGCGAGCGGGGGGCGGTCACTGAAGCTTTCTTT.

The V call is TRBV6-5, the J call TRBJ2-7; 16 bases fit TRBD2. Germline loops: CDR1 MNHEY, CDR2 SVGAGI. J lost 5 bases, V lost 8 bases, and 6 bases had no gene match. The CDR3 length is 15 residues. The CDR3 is CASRPGTSGRDEQYF. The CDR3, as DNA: TGTGCCAGCCGCCCGGGGACTAGCGGGAGGGACGAGCAGTACTTC.

The CDR3 reads CASSVYTGAGPTQPQHF. The CDR3 DNA sequence: TGTGCCAGCAGTGTATATACAGGGGCCGGTCCTACCCAGCCCCAGCATTTT. The chain links TRBV6-1 to TRBJ1-5, with 7 bases aligning to TRBD1. Germline loops: CDR1 MNHNS, CDR2 SASEGT. Trimming at V came to 4 bases and at J to 7 bases, leaving 16 bases not matched to a gene. The CDR3 contains 17 residues.

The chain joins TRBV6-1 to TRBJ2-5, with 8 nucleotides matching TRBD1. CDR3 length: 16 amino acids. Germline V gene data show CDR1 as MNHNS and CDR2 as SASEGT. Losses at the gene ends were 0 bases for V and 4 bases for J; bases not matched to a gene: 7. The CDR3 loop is CASSEALGQGGETQYF. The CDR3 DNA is TGTGCCAGCAGTGAAGCCTTAGGACAGGGTGGAGAGACCCAGTACTTC.

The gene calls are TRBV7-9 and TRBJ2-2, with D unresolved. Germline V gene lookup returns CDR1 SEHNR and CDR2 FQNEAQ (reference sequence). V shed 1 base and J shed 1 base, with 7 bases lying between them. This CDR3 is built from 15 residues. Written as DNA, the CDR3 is TGTGCCAGCAGCTTAGTATCTGTGAACACCGGGGAGCTGTTTTTT. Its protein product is CASSLVSVNTGELFF.

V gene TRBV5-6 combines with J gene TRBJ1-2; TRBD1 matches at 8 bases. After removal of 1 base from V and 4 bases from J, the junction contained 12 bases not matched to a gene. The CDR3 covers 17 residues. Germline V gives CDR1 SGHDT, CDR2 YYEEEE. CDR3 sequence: CASSLTPRQGQGYGYTF. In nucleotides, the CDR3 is TGTGCCAGCAGCTTGACCCCAAGACAGGGGCAAGGCTATGGCTACACCTTC.

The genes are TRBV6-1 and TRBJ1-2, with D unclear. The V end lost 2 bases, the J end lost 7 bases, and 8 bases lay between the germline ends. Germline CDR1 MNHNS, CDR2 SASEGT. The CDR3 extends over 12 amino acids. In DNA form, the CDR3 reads TGTGCCAGCAGTGAATCGAAGGCTGGCTACACCTTC. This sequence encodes CASSESKAGYTF.

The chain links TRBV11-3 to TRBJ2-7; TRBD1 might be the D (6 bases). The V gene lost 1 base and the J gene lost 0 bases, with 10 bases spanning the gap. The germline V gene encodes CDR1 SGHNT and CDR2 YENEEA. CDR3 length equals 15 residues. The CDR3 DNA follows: TGTGCCAGCAGCTTAGGTGTAGGGGGCTCCTACGAGCAGTACTTC. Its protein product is CASSLGVGGSYEQYF.

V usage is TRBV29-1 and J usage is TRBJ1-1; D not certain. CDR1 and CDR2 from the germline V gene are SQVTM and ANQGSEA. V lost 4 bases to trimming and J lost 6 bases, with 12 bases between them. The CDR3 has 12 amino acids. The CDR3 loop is CSVVDAQPEAFF. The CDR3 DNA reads TGCAGCGTTGTCGACGCCCAGCCTGAAGCTTTCTTT.

In nucleotides, the CDR3 is TGTGCCAGCTCACCAGGGTCGACAGGCCAAGAGACCCAGTACTTC. Translated: CASSPGSTGQETQYF. The rearrangement links TRBV18 to TRBJ2-5; tentative D call: TRBD1 (6 bases). This CDR3 region has 15 residues. In germline, CDR1 is KGHSH, CDR2 LQKENI. Between the trimmed V and J ends, which lost 2 bases and 1 base, there was a span of 11 bases.

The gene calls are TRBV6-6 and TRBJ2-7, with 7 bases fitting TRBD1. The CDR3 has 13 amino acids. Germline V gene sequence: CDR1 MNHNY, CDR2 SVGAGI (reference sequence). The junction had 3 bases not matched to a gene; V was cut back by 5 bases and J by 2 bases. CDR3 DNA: TGTGCCAGCAGTCCGACAGGGACCTACGAGCAGTACTTC. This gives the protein CASSPTGTYEQYF.

The CDR3: CASSPLGQGENEQYF. The CDR3 nucleotides read TGTGCCAGCAGCCCCCTAGGACAGGGAGAGAACGAGCAGTACTTC. The gene calls are TRBV14 and TRBJ2-7; 8 bases are shared with TRBD1. V trimming: 4 bases; J trimming: 5 bases; junction bases outside the gene matches: 10. From germline, CDR1 is SGHDN and CDR2 FVKESK. The CDR3 runs 15 residues.

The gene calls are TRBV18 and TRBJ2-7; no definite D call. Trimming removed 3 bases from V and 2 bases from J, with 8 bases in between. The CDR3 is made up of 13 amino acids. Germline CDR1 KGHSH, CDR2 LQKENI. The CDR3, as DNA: TGTGCCAGCTCACCCGCCCAGCCCTACGAGCAGTACTTC. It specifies CASSPAQPYEQYF.

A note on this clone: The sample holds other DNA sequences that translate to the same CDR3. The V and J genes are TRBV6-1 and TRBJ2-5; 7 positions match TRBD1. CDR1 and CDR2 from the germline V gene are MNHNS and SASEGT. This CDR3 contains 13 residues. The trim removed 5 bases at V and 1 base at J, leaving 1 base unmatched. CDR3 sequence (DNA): TGTGCCAGCAGTAGGGGGCTCCAAGAGACCCAGTACTTC. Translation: CASSRGLQETQYF.

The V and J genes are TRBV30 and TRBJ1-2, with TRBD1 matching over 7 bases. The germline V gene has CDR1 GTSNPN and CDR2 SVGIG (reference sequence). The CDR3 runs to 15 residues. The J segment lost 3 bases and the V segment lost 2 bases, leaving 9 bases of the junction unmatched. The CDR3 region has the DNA TGTGCCTGGAGTCACCCGATGGACAGGCACTATGGCTACACCTTC. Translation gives CAWSHPMDRHYGYTF. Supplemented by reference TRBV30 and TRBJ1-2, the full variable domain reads SQTIHQWPATLVQPVGSPLSLECTVEGTSNPNLYWYRQAAGRGLQLLFYSVGIGQISSEVPQNLSASRPQDRQFILSSKKLLLSDSGFYLCAWSHPMDRHYGYTFGSGTRLTVV.